This TCR beta chain was obtained from a study of vaccination and CD4 T cells after COVID-19. CDR1 and CDR2 (germline): KGHDR, SFDVKD. The CDR3 extends over 16 amino acids. V was clipped by 4 bases and J by 0 bases, with 15 bases between them. A word on this clonotype: The antigen remains unidentified.

An Oncomine TCR Beta short-read assay was used to sequence the DNA from cultured CD4+ T cells. TCRdb used MiXCR to reprocess the PCR reads, holding one entry per CDR3 protein. The sample consists of 7,900 or so distinct CDR3 sequences, 45% to 50% of them appearing once. Treatment reported: roughly 10-day PBMC culture with coronavirus spike peptide pools or control peptides (ViraFEST assay). TCRs were sequenced by ViraFEST after antigen-specific T cells had been expanded with peptide pools. It was with approximately 9.7 IU/ml IL-2 and around 10 ug/ml peptide pools that 2.2 million or so PBMCs per well were cultured.

This chain links TRBV24-1 with TRBJ2-7; TRBD2 might be the D (5 bases). Sequencing was performed on CD4+ T cells from blood, cultured in vitro. This clonotype was obtained from a human donor who had recovered from COVID-19. The CDR3 nucleotides are TGTGCCACCAGTGACCGGACTTCCTTGGGCTCCTACGAGCAGTACTTC. This sequence encodes CATSDRTSLGSYEQYF.